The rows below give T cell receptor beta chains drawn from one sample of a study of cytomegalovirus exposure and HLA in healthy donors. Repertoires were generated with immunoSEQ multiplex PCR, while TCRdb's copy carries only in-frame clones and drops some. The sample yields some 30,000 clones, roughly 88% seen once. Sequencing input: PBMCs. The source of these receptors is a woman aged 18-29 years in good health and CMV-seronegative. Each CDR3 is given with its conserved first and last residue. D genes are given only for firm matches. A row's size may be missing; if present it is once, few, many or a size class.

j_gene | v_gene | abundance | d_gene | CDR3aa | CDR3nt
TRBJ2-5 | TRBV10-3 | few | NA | CAISEPGGGETQYF | TGTGCCATCAGTGAGCCCGGCGGCGGGGAGACCCAGTACTTC
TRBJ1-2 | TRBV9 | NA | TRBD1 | CASSVKRDRLSGYTF | TGTGCCAGCAGCGTAAAGAGGGACAGGCTCTCTGGCTACACCTTC
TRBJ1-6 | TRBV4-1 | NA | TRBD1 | CASSAFDRDRVNSPLHF | TGCGCCAGCAGTGCTTTCGACCGGGACAGGGTAAATTCACCCCTCCACTTT
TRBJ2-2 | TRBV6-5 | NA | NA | CASSYSIFGLEELFF | TGTGCCAGCAGTTACTCGATCTTCGGTCTAGAGGAGCTGTTTTTT
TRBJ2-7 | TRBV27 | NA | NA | CASSPGESTYEQYF | TGTGCCAGCAGTCCCGGGGAGAGTACCTACGAGCAGTACTTC
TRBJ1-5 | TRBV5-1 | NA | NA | CASSLGLTGSSNQPQHF | TGCGCCAGCAGCTTGGGCCTTACAGGGAGCTCCAATCAGCCCCAGCATTTT
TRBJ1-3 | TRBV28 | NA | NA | CASSSGPAAGNTIYF | TGTGCCAGCAGCTCTGGCCCGGCGGCAGGGAACACCATATATTTT
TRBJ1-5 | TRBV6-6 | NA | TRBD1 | CASTGQGASNQPQNF | TGTGCCAGCACGGGGCAGGGGGCTAGCAATCAGCCCCAGAATTTT
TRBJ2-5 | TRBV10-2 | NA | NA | CASSLGQIQETQYF | TGCGCCAGCAGTCTAGGACAGATCCAAGAGACCCAGTACTTC
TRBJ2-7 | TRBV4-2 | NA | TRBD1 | CASSLDGQGSYEQYF | TGTGCCAGCAGCCTCGACGGACAGGGGAGCTACGAGCAGTACTTC
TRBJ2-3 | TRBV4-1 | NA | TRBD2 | CASSQVQLAGTDTQYF | TGCGCCAGCAGCCAAGTTCAACTAGCGGGAACAGATACGCAGTATTTT
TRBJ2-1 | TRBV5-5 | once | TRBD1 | CASSSTGVDYNEQFF | TGTGCCAGCAGTTCTACAGGGGTCGACTACAATGAGCAGTTCTTC
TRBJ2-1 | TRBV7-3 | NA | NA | CASSLRQAYNEQFF | TGTGCCAGCAGCTTAAGGCAGGCCTACAATGAGCAGTTCTTC
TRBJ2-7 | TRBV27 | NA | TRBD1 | CASSPDRVEQYF | TGTGCCAGCAGTCCGGACAGGGTCGAGCAGTACTTC
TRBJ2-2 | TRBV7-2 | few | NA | CASSLAGRGELFF | TGTGCCAGCAGCTTAGCGGGGAGAGGGGAGCTGTTTTTT
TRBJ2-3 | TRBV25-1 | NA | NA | CASSALDSNQSTDTQYF | TGTGCCAGCAGTGCGTTAGACAGTAACCAATCCACAGATACGCAGTATTTT
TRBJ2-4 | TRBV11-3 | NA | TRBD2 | CASSSQSGSIQYF | TGTGCCAGCAGCTCCCAAAGCGGGAGCATTCAGTACTTC
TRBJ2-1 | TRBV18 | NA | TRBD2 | CASSPTSASGNHEQFF | TGTGCCAGCTCACCAACCTCGGCTAGCGGGAACCATGAGCAGTTCTTC
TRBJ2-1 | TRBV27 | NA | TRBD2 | CASMTSGDLYNEQFF | TGTGCCTCCATGACAAGCGGGGACCTCTACAATGAGCAGTTCTTC
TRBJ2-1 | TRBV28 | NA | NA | CASRQGLELWGEQFF | TGTGCCAGCAGACAAGGACTGGAACTATGGGGTGAGCAGTTCTTC
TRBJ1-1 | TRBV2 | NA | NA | CASSELSRGNTEAFF | TGTGCCAGCAGTGAATTATCTAGGGGGAACACTGAAGCTTTCTTT
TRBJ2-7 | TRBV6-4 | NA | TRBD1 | CASSARDSSYEQYF | TGTGCCAGCAGCGCCCGGGACAGCAGTTACGAGCAGTACTTC
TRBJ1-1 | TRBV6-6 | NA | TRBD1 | CASSYLSQGAYTEAFF | TGTGCCAGCAGTTACTTATCACAGGGGGCCTACACTGAAGCTTTCTTT
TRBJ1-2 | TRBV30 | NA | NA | CAWSVDRWAYGYPF | TGTGCCTGGAGCGTCGACCGGTGGGCCTATGGCTACCCCTTC
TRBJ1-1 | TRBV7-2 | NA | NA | CASSGQNLEAFF | TGTGCCAGCAGCGGACAGAATCTAGAAGCTTTCTTT
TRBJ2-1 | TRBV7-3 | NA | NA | CASSPDGSYEQFF | TGTGCCAGCAGCCCCGACGGGAGTTATGAGCAGTTCTTC
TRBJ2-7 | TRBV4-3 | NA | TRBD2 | CASSQTLAGGLEQYF | TGCGCCAGCAGCCAAACACTAGCGGGAGGGCTCGAGCAGTACTTC
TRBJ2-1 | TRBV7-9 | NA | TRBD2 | CASSGGLAGHEQFF | TGTGCCAGCAGCGGGGGACTAGCGGGACATGAGCAGTTCTTC
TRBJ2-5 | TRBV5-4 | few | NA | CASGEGGGETQYF | TGTGCCAGTGGGGAAGGGGGTGGGGAGACCCAGTACTTC
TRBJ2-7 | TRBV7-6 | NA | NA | CASSLRTNREPFSYEQYF | TGTGCCAGCAGCTTAAGGACGAATCGGGAGCCCTTCTCCTACGAGCAGTACTTC
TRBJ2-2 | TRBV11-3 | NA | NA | CASSLKRGSGELFF | TGTGCCAGCAGCTTAAAAAGGGGCTCCGGGGAGCTGTTTTTT
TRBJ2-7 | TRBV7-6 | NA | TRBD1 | CASSVGRTGFDYEQYF | TGTGCCAGCAGCGTTGGCCGGACAGGGTTCGACTACGAGCAGTACTTC
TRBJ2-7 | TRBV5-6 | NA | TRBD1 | CASSETDRGVHEQYF | TGTGCCAGCAGCGAGACGGACAGGGGTGTGCACGAGCAGTACTTC
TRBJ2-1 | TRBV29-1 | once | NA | CSVDGSSVLSYNEQFF | TGCAGCGTTGATGGGTCTAGTGTTTTATCCTACAATGAGCAGTTCTTC
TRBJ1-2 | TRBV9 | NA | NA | CASSLERGYGYTF | TGTGCCAGCAGCCTTGAGAGGGGGTATGGCTACACCTTC
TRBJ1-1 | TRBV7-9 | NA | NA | CASSLVQGDTEAFF | TGTGCCAGCAGCTTAGTCCAGGGCGACACTGAAGCTTTCTTT
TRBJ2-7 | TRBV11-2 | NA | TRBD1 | CASKRGHSSYEQYF | TGTGCCAGCAAAAGGGGGCACAGCTCCTACGAGCAGTACTTC
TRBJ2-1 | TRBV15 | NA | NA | CATSKEAATYNEQFF | TGTGCCACCAGTAAGGAGGCGGCGACCTACAATGAGCAGTTCTTC
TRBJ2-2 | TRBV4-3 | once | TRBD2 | CASSQELAGVNTGELFF | TGCGCCAGCAGCCAAGAACTAGCGGGAGTTAACACCGGGGAGCTGTTTTTT